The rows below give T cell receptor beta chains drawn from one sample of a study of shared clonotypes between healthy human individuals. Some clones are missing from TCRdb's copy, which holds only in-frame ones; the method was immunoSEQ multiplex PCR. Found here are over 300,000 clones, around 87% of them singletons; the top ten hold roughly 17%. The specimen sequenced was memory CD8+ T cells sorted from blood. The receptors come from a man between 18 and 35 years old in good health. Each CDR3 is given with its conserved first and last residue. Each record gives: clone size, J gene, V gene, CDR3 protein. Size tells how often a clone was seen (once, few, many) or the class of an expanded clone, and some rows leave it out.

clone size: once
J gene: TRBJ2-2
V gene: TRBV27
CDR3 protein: CASSLLWWDTGELFF

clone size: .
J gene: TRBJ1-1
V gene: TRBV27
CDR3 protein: CASKIAGDTEAFF

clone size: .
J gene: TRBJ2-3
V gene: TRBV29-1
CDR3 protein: CSVAPDTDTQYF

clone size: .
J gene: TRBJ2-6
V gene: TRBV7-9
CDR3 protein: CASSLPGQHSGANVLTF

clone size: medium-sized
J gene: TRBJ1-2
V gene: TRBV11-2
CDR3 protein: CASSLGPQGYGYTF

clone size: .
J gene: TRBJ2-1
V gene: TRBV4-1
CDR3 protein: CASSQVGNEQFF

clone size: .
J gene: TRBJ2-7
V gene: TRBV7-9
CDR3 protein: CASSLVGGTYEQYF

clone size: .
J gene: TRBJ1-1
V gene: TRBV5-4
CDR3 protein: CASSSGQAPTEAFF

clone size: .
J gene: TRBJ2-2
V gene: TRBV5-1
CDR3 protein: CASSPLVGRGDTGELFF

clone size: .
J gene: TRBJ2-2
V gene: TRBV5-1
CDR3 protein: CASSLARAEELFF

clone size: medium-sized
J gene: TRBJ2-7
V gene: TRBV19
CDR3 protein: CASSIVGTGNYEQYF

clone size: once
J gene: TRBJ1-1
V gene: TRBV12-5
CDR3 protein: CASGYADWTEAFF

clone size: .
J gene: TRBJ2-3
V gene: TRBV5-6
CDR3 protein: CASSLTGASTDTQYF

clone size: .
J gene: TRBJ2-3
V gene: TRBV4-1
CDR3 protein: CASSQEGWEDTQYF

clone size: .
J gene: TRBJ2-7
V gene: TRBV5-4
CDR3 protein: CASSWDTGYEQYF

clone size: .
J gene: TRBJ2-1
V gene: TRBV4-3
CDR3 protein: CASSQEMSGWGYNEQFF

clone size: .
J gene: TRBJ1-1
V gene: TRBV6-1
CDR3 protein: CASSERGGRAEAFF

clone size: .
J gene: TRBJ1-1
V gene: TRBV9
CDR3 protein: CASSRRGPGTEAFF

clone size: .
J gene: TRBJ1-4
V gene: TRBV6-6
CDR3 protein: CASSYSLETGFEKLFF

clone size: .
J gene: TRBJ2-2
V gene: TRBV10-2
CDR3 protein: CASSERGYAGELFF

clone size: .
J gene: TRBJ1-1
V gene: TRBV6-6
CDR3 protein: CASSNRGDRAKEAFF

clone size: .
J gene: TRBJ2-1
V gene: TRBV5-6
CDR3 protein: CASSPSVGRNYNEQFF

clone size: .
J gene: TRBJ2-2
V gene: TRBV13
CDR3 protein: CASSPRSGELFF

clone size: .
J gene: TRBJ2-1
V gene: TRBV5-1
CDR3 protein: CASSLEVGGGFDEQFF

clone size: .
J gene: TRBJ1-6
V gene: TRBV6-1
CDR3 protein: CASSEGPGNSPLHF

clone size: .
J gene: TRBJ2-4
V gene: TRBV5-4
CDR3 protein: CASSRGGAVVDIQYF

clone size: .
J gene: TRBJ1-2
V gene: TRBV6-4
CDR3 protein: CASSPRGDSYGYTF

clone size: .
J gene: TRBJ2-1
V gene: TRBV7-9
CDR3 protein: CASSLGSFEQFF

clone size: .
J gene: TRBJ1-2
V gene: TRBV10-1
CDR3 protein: CASSDDRGPPGGYTF

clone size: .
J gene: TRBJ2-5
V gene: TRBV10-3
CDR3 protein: CAISGVLAGWETQYF

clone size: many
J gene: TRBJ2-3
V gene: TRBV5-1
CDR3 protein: CASSTFLTGGGTDTQYF

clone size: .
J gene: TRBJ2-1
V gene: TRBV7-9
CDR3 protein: CASSFSVLNEQFF

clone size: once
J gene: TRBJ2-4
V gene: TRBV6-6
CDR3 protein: CASSSGQGTKNIQYF

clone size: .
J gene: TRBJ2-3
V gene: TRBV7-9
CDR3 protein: CATPGGGASPDTQYF

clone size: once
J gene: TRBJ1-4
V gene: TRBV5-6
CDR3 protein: CASSLGDGGEKLFF

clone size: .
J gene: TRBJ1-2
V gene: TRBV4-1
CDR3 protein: CASSQVTGVSYGYTF

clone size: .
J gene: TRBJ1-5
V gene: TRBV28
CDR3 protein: CASSGRGTVNQPQHF

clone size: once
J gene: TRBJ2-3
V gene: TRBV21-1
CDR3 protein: CASSRQGRSTDTQYF

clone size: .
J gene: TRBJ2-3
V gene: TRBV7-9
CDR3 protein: CASSPRIWGSPDTQYF

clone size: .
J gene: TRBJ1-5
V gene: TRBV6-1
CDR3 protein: CASSDRVFLSNQPQHF

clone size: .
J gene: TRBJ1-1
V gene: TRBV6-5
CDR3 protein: CASSYYRGQGEAFF

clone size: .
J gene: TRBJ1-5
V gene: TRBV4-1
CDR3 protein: CASSQGGAQPQHF

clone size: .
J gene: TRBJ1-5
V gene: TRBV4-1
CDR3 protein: CASSQVQGNNQPQHF

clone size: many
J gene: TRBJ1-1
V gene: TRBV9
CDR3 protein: CASSFYSDGDPEAFF

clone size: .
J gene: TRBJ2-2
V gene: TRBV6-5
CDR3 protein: CASSYQWQGAGELFF

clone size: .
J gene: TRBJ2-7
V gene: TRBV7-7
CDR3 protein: CASSLGFPADPYEQYF

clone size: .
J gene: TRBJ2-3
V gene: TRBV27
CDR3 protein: CASSLATYGTDTQYF

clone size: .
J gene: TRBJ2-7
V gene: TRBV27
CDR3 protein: CASSYKYEQYF

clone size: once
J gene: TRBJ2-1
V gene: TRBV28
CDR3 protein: CASSSDSPEQFF

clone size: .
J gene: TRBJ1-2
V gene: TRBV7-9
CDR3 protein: CASSLAQAYNYGYTF

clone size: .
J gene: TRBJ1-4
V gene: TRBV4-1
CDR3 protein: CASSPRDRGLPNEKLFF

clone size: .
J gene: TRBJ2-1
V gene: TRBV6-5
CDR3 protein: CASSYSVYLDEQFF

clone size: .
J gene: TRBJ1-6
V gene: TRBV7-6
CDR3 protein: CASSLVKAGAGSPLHF

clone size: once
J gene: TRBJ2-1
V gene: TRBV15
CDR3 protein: CATSKEGLSYNEQFF

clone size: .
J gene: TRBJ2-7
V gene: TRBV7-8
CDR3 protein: CASSLAAQGYEQYF